This TCR beta chain is drawn from a study of spatial heterogeneity in lung cancer (dated by TCRdb to about 2019). Notes on the research overall: Beta-chain transcripts were consistently detected in greater numbers than alpha-chain transcripts, which likely reflected higher beta-chain transcript abundance. TCR alpha and beta repertoires were quantitatively compared across multiple tumor regions, matched nontumor lung and blood in non-small cell lung cancer. In the raw uncorrected reads, each unique combination of TCR and UMI appeared more than ten times on average. The study linked features of the TCR repertoire to counts of nonsynonymous mutations, which were determined by whole-exome sequencing of tumor tissue. At surgery, both alpha and beta chains were TCR-sequenced in 200 to 250 tumor regions, fewer than 80 matched nontumor lung samples and just over 55 PBMC samples. General study outcomes and caveats: Confirming at a functional level the hypothesis that regional TCRs recognize regional mutations was considered to require additional single-cell paired TCR alpha and beta sequencing. Ubiquitous expanded tumor TCRs were detected in blood more often at tumor resection than at routine follow-up.

The time point label, as the study defines it: sample taken at primary tumor resection. Whole RNA extracted from tumor and nontumor lung tissue, or from cryopreserved PBMC samples, was used for TCR sequencing without cell sorting. The donors were 72 patients from the lung TRACERx cohort who had early-stage, untreated non-small cell lung cancer. Only patients for whom sufficient RNA was available from at least two tumor regions were selected for TCR sequencing. Receptors were amplified or captured by 5' RACE. Sequencing relied on a NextSeq 500. The TCR library protocol attached a unique molecular identifier to each TCR cDNA molecule to allow correction of PCR and sequencing errors. In the paper's pipeline: Decombinator tools were used for TCR identification, UMI-based error correction and CDR3 extraction. TCRs above a frequency of 2 per 1,000, corresponding to the top 1% of the tumor frequency distribution, were defined as expanded. Renyi diversity was calculated using the R vegan package after each repertoire was subsampled 100 times to 5,000 TCRs. CDR3 similarity networks were constructed using string-kernel similarity of amino acid triplets, with links drawn between CDR3s whose pairwise similarity was above 0.82. The public reads were reprocessed in TCRdb via fastp at Q25 and MiXCR, keeping in-frame beta chains. All rows with the same CDR3 protein become a single entry with the most common DNA and genes. The V and J calls come from TCRdb's annotation, not from the publication. The sample table records around 15,000 distinct CDR3 sequences; 7.5% to 8.5% of these occur just once. Together, the top ten hold roughly 34% of the sample.

The sample holds a few counts of this clonotype. This receptor's antigen is unknown. No per-base quality is available; no much larger clone lies one base away. From its cysteine to its phenylalanine, the CDR3 spans 14 amino acids. The only DNA kept is the CDR3, 42 bases in frame from the first base. Relative to germline, V is missing 5 bases and J is missing 10 bases, with 9 bases of the junction outside any gene match. Based on the germline V gene, the CDR1 and CDR2 sequences are KGHDR and SFDVKD. This sequence originates from a female donor with early-stage non-small cell lung cancer. The chain is encoded by TRBV24-1 joined to TRBJ2-3; TRBD1 aligns with 9 central bases. The input for sequencing was PBMCs, taken at surgery. The CDR3 reads CATSVKPHRGPQYF. At the DNA level, the sequence is TGTGCCACCAGTGTGAAGCCCCACAGGGGGCCGCAGTATTTT.